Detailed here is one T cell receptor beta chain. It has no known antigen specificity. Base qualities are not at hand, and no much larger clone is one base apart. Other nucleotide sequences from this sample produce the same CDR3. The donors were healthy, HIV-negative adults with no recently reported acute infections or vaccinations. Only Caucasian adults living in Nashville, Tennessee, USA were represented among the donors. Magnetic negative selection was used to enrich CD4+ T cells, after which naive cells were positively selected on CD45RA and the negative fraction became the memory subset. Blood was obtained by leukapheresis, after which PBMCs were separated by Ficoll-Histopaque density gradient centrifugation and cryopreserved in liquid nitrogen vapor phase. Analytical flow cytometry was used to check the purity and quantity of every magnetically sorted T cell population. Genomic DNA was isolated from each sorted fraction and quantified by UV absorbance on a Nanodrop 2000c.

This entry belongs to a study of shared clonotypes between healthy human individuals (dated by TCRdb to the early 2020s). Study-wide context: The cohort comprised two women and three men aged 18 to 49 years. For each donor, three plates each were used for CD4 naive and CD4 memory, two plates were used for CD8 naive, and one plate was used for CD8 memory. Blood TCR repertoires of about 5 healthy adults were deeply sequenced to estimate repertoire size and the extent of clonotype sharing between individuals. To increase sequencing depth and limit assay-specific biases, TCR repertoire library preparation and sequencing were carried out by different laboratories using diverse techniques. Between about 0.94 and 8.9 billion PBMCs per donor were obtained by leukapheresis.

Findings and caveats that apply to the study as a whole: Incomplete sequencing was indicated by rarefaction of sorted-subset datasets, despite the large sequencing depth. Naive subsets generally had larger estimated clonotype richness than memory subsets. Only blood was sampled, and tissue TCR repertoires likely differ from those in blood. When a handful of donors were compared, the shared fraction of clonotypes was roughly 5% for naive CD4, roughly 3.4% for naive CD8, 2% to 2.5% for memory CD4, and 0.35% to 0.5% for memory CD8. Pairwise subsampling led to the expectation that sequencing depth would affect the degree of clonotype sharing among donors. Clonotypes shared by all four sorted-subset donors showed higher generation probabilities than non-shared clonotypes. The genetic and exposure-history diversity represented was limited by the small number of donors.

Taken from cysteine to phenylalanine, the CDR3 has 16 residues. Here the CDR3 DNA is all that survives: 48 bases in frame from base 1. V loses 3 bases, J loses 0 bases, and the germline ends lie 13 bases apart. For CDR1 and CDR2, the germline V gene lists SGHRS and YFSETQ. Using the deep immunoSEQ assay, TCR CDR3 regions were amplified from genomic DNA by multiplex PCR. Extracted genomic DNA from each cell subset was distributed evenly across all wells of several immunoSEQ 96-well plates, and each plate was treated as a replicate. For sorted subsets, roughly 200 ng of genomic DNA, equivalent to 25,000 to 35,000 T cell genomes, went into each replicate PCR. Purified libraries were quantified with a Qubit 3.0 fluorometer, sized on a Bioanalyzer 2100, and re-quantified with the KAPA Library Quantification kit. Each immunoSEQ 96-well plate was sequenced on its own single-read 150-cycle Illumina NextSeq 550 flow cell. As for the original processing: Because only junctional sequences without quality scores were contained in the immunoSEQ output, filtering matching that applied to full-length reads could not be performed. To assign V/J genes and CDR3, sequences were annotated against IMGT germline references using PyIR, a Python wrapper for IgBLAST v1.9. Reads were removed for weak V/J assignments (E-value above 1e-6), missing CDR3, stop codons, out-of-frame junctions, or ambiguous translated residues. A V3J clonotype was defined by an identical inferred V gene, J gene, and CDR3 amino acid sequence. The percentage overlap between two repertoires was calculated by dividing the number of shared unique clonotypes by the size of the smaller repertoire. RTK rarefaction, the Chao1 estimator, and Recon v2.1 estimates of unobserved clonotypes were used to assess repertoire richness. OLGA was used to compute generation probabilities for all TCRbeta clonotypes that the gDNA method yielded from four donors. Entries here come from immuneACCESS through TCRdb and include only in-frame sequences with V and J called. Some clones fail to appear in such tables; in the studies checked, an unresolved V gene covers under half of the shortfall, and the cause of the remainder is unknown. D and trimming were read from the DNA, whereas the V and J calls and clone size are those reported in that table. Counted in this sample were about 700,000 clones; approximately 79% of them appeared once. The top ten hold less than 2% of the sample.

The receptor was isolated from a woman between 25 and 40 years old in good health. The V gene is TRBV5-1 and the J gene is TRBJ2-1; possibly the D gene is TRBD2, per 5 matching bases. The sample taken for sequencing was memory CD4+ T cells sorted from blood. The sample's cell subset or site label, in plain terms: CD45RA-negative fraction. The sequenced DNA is TGCGCCAGCAGCTGGACCTCGGGAAGCTCCTACAATGAGCAGTTCTTC. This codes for CASSWTSGSSYNEQFF.